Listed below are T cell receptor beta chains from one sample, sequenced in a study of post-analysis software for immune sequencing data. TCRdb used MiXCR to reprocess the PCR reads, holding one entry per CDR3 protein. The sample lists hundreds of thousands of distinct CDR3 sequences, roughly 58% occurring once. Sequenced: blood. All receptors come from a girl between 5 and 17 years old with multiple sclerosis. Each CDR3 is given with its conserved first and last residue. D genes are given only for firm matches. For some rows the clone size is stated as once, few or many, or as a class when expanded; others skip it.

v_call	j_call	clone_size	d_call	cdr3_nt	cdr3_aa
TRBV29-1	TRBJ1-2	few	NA	TGCAGCGTACTATTGCGGGGGACGGATACTAACTATGGCTACACCTTC	CSVLLRGTDTNYGYTF
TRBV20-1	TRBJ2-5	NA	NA	TGCAGTGCTAGAGATTACTCCTCCCGTCAAGAGACCCAGTACTTC	CSARDYSSRQETQYF
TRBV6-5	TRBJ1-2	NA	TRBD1	TGTGCCAGCAGCCATCGGGACAGGGAGGATGGCTACACCTTC	CASSHRDREDGYTF
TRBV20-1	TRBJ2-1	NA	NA	TGCAGTGCTAGCGGGGGGACAGAACTCTACTACAATGAGCAGTTCTTC	CSASGGTELYYNEQFF
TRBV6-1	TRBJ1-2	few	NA	TGTGCCAGCAGTGACCCTTTAGTCCCTACCCCTAACTATGGCTACACCTTC	CASSDPLVPTPNYGYTF
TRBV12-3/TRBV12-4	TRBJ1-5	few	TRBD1	TGTGCCAGCAGTCGGACAGGCCTAGAGGGCAATCAGCCCCAGCATTTT	CASSRTGLEGNQPQHF
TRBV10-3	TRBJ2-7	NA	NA	TGTGCCACCCGAACCCCTCCTCGCTACGAGCAGTACTTC	CATRTPPRYEQYF
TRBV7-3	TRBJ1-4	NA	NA	TGTGCCAGCAGCTCCACCGGGACGAGGGATGAAAAACTGTTTTTT	CASSSTGTRDEKLFF
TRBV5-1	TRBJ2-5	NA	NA	TGCGCCAGCAGAGTAAGGAGGCAAGAGACCCAGTACTTC	CASRVRRQETQYF
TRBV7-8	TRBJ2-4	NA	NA	TGTGCCAGCAGCCCCCCGAGGGCTCAAGTAGCCAAAAACATTCAGTACTTC	CASSPPRAQVAKNIQYF
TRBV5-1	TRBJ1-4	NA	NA	TGCGCCAGCAGACTCCTAACAGGGCCTAATGAAAAACTGTTTTTT	CASRLLTGPNEKLFF
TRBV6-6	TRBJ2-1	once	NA	TGTGCCAGCCGGTCCCAGGGTATCTACAATGAGCAGTTCTTC	CASRSQGIYNEQFF
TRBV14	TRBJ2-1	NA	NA	TGTGCCAGCAGCCCCCCGGGGGGCGGATACAATGAGCAGTTCTTC	CASSPPGGGYNEQFF
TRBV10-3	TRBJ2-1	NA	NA	TGTGCCATAGGGTTCTACAATGAGCAGTTCTTC	CAIGFYNEQFF
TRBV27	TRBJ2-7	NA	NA	TGTGCCAGCAGTCCATCCCCTACAGGGAGACTTACCTACGAGCAGTACTTC	CASSPSPTGRLTYEQYF
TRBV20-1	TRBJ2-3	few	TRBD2	TGCAGTGCTAGAGATCTTAAGAGAGCGGGGGGGACCACAGATACGCAGTATTTT	CSARDLKRAGGTTDTQYF
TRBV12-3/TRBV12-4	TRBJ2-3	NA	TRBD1	TGTGCCAGCAGTTTCCGGACAGGGGATTTGAGCCGCACAGATACGCAGTATTTT	CASSFRTGDLSRTDTQYF
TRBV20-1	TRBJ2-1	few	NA	TGCAGTGCTAGAGCTCCTGGCTCCTACAATGAGCAGTTCTTC	CSARAPGSYNEQFF
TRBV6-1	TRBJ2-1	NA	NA	TGTGCCAGCAATCCCGTCTCCTACAATGAGCAGTTCTTC	CASNPVSYNEQFF
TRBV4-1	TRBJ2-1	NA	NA	TGCGCCAGCAGCCCTCCGAGGGATGAGCAGTTCTTC	CASSPPRDEQFF
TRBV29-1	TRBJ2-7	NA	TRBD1	TGCAGCGTCCTGGACAGGGGGGACGAGCAGTACTTC	CSVLDRGDEQYF
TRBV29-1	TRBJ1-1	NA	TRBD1	TGCAGCGCCGGGGGACAGTTGAACACTGAAGCTTTCTTT	CSAGGQLNTEAFF
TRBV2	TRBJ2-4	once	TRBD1	TGCGCCAGCACAGGGGGGTCCAAAAACATTCAGTACTTC	CASTGGSKNIQYF
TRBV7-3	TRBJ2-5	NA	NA	TGTGCCAGCAGCCCGGGCCACCCAGAGACCCAGTACTTC	CASSPGHPETQYF